These 10 T cell receptor beta chains originate from one sample sequenced in a study of beta chain features in type 1 diabetes. Study-wide results and limits: Shortening of TCRB CDR3s, moderate but significant, appeared in all four CD4+ subsets of Type 1 diabetes patients.

Isolated RNA was reverse transcribed in full, so expressed TCRB transcripts were sequenced. Measured with immunoSEQ multiplex PCR; TCRdb has only the in-frame clones, and not every one. The sample records some 140,000 clones, 7% to 10% being singletons. These TCRs' antigens remain unknown. Sequencing was carried out using central memory CD4+ T cells from blood. Receptors were obtained from a man aged 25 to 40 with type 1 diabetes.

The chain employs TRBV25-1 and TRBJ2-1, with D possibly matching TRBD2 (7 bases). This CDR3 has 14 residues. The ends were cut back, 6 bases at V and 8 bases at J, with 17 bases in the middle. CDR1 and CDR2 from the germline V gene are MGHDK and SYGVNS. The CDR3 region has the DNA TGTGCCAGCAGCCGCCCGGGGGGCCGATATGAGCAGTTCTTC. Amino acid sequence: CASSRPGGRYEQFF.

The chain links TRBV7-2 to TRBJ1-6; 7 bases line up with TRBD1. The J segment lost 10 bases and the V segment lost 3 bases, leaving 6 bases of the junction unmatched. This CDR3 is 14 amino acids long. Germline V lookup: CDR1 SGHTA, CDR2 FQGNSA. The DNA of the CDR3 is TGTGCCAGCAGCTTGACAGGGTTCGCGTCACCCCTCCACTTT. Amino acids: CASSLTGFASPLHF. The entire variable domain, with the rest obtained from reference TRBV7-2 and TRBJ1-6, is as follows: GAGVSQSPSNKVTEKGKDVELRCDPISGHTALYWYRQSLGQGLEFLIYFQGNSAPDKSGLPSDRFSAERTGGSVSTLTIQRTQQEDSAVYLCASSLTGFASPLHFGNGTRLTVT.

This clone came up a few times. This rearrangement joins TRBV7-6 to TRBJ1-6; 8 nucleotides agree with TRBD1. The V segment lost 5 bases and the J segment 7 bases; nucleotides outside the gene matches: 10. Germline CDR1 is SGHVS and CDR2 is FNYEAQ. The CDR3 length is 16 residues. Written as DNA, the CDR3 is TGTGCCAGCAGCCCGGTGGGGGGACAGGAGAATTCACCCCTCCACTTT. Translated: CASSPVGGQENSPLHF.

The chain carries TRBV9 and TRBJ2-7; 8 nucleotides line up with TRBD2. Germline V lookup: CDR1 SGDLS, CDR2 YYNGEE. J was trimmed by 0 bases and V by 3 bases; bases with no gene match: 8. There are 16 residues in the CDR3. CDR3 amino acids: CASSGRGGSSSYEQYF. The CDR3 DNA follows: TGTGCCAGCAGCGGACGGGGGGGGTCAAGCTCCTACGAGCAGTACTTC.

This clone has more than one count but fewer than ten. The V gene is TRBV16, the J gene TRBJ2-1; D unresolved. The germline CDR1 and CDR2 sequences are KGHSY and FQNENV. This CDR3 has 12 amino acids. V was clipped by 2 bases and J by 5 bases, with 4 bases between them. CDR3 loop: CASSQGHNEQFF. The CDR3 DNA is TGTGCCAGCAGCCAAGGCCACAATGAGCAGTTCTTC. The variable domain in full, completed from reference TRBV16 and TRBJ2-1, reads GEEVAQTPKHLVRGEGQKAKLYCAPIKGHSYVFWYQQVLKNEFKFLISFQNENVFDETGMPKERFSAKCLPNSPCSLEIQATKLEDSAVYFCASSQGHNEQFFGPGTRLTVL.

This clone was observed many times. The rearrangement uses TRBV5-4 and TRBJ2-1; tentatively, D is TRBD1 (6 bases). The V gene's germline CDR1 is SGHNT and CDR2 YYREEE (reference sequence). CDR3 size: 12 residues. Trimming pared 2 bases from V and 14 bases from J, leaving 14 bases between. The CDR3 DNA sequence: TGTGCCAGCAGCTTTGGAGAGAGGGGGAAGTTCTTC. This encodes CASSFGERGKFF. Drawing the rest from reference TRBV5-4 and TRBJ2-1, the complete variable domain is ETGVTQSPTHLIKTRGQQVTLRCSSQSGHNTVSWYQQALGQGPQFIFQYYREEENGRGNFPPRFSGLQFPNYSSELNVNALELDDSALYLCASSFGERGKFFGPGTRLTVL.

This clone was picked up a small number of times. The rearrangement uses TRBV7-3 and TRBJ1-2; TRBD1 agrees at 7 bases. CDR1 SGHTA and CDR2 FQGTGA come from the germline V gene. J lost 8 bases, V lost 4 bases, and 7 bases had no gene match. This CDR3 contains 13 residues. CDR3 in amino acids: CASSYTGEQGYTF. DNA of the CDR3: TGTGCCAGCAGCTACACAGGGGAACAGGGCTACACCTTC.

This chain uses TRBV27 with TRBJ2-7; TRBD1 agrees at 8 bases. Germline loops: CDR1 MNHEY, CDR2 SMNVEV (reference sequence). V trimming: 2 bases; J trimming: 2 bases; junction bases outside the gene matches: 17. The CDR3 has 19 amino acids. The CDR3 nucleotides are TGTGCCAGCAGTTTAATGCCCCCCCGGACAGGGCCGATCGCCTACGAGCAGTACTTC. This sequence encodes CASSLMPPRTGPIAYEQYF.

This chain links TRBV28 with TRBJ1-2; 8 positions match TRBD1. The ends lost 6 bases at V and 2 bases at J; junction bases unmatched: 5. The CDR3 is 14 amino acids. The V gene's germline CDR1 is MDHEN and CDR2 SYDVKM. The CDR3 DNA reads as TGTGCCAGCAGCCTCACAGGGGGAAACTATGGCTACACCTTC. This sequence encodes CASSLTGGNYGYTF.

The chain carries TRBV6-1 and TRBJ1-1, with D unclear. V lost 2 bases to trimming and J lost 4 bases, with 8 bases between them. Per the germline V gene, CDR1 is MNHNS and CDR2 is SASEGT. The CDR3 loop spans 13 amino acids. This CDR3 is CASSETGVTEAFF. The CDR3 bases are TGTGCCAGCAGTGAAACCGGGGTCACTGAAGCTTTCTTT.